This TCR beta chain was sequenced during a study of blood T cell repertoires in COVID-19. Germline CDR1 SGHTA, CDR2 FQGNSA. V lost 4 bases, J lost 4 bases, and 8 bases stayed unmatched. This CDR3 has 15 amino acids. Assay: immunoSEQ multiplex PCR; the TCRdb copy retains only in-frame clones and omits some. This table has about 270,000 clones, roughly 86% appearing once. The chain is built from TRBV7-2 and TRBJ2-5, with TRBD2 identical over 8 bases. The clonotype comes from a woman of 80 years or more with COVID-19, enrolled during active disease. Sequenced: peripheral blood. In nucleotides, the CDR3 is TGTGCCAGCAGCTCCTTAGCGGGGTTTAGAGAGACCCAGTACTTC. This encodes CASSSLAGFRETQYF.